This record looks at one T cell receptor (beta chain) sequence and its context. Germline CDR1 is GTSNPN and CDR2 is SVGIG (reference sequence). The CDR3 length is 14 residues. The V end was cut by 3 bases, the J end by 8 bases, with 19 bases between. The sort gate was single viable CD3+CD4+CD8-CD45RO+ cells for memory CD4+ T cells. These data come from a study of memory CD4+ T cells and cytomegalovirus serostatus. Original handling: After removing out-of-frame reads, approximately 2.2 million distinct TCRbeta sequences remained. Assay: immunoSEQ multiplex PCR; the TCRdb copy retains only in-frame clones and omits some. That table gives V, J and clone size, and the DNA gave D and trimming. The sample contains about 75,000 clones, approximately 78% of which appear only once.

The TCR was taken from an adult in good health and CMV-seropositive. What was sequenced was memory CD4+ T cells from blood. The V and J genes are TRBV30 and TRBJ1-2; a weak D match, TRBD1 (5 bases). The CDR3 region has the DNA TGTGCCTGGAGCGGCCGGGGGACCGTGAACGGCTACACCTTC. Protein sequence: CAWSGRGTVNGYTF.